This T cell receptor (beta chain) came from a study of T cells in Graves' hyperthyroidism and ophthalmopathy. In its sample, this clonotype was seen many times. Researchers amplified the TCR beta CDR3 regions from RNA transcripts. With the HTBI primer set, the TCR CDR3 went through a first round of RT-PCR. TCRdb called the multiplex PCR reads again in MiXCR, with one record for every CDR3 protein. The sample records about 400,000 distinct CDR3 sequences, about 15% being singletons. CDR1 and CDR2 from the germline V gene are MDHEN and SYDVKM. The CDR3 has 12 amino acids. Trimming cost V 10 bases and J 7 bases, with 14 bases left between them.

The chain has TRBV28 and TRBJ1-5, with D tentatively TRBD1 (5 bases). Input material: blood. This receptor was identified in a woman in her 30s with Graves' hyperthyroidism. The CDR3 nucleotides read TGTGCCACCAAACCTCAGGGCCAGCCCCAGCATTTT. It encodes CATKPQGQPQHF.